A selection of T cell receptor beta chains follows, all from one sample in a study of control samples from healthy donors and cancer patients. The data were produced by immunoSEQ multiplex PCR, yet TCRdb's version contains in-frame clones alone and is incomplete. The repertoire holds about 170,000 clones, with 91% as singletons. What was sequenced was blood. The origin of the receptors is a woman in her 30s in good health. Each CDR3 is given with its conserved first and last residue. Fields, in order: clone size, D gene, V gene, J gene, CDR3 DNA, CDR3 protein. D genes are given only for firm matches. Clone size appears in some rows only: once, few, many, or a class for an expanded clone.

clone_size: -
d_call: TRBD2
v_call: TRBV6-2/TRBV6-3
j_call: TRBJ2-2
cdr3_nt: TGTGCCAGCAGCCAAACTAGCGGGGGGCCCCCCGGGGAGCTGTTTTTT
cdr3_aa: CASSQTSGGPPGELFF

clone_size: -
d_call: -
v_call: TRBV7-2
j_call: TRBJ1-6
cdr3_nt: TGTGCCAGCAGCCCCAGGAATTCACCCCTCCACTTT
cdr3_aa: CASSPRNSPLHF

clone_size: -
d_call: -
v_call: TRBV10-3
j_call: TRBJ2-5
cdr3_nt: TGTGCCATCAGTGGTGGAGAGACCCAGTACTTC
cdr3_aa: CAISGGETQYF

clone_size: -
d_call: TRBD2
v_call: TRBV24-1
j_call: TRBJ2-3
cdr3_nt: TGTGCCACCAGTGAGGGGACTACCACAGATACGCAGTATTTT
cdr3_aa: CATSEGTTTDTQYF

clone_size: -
d_call: -
v_call: TRBV28
j_call: TRBJ1-6
cdr3_nt: TGTGCCAGCAGTCCGACGGGGGGGCTGAATAATTCACCCCTCCACTTT
cdr3_aa: CASSPTGGLNNSPLHF

clone_size: -
d_call: -
v_call: TRBV7-8
j_call: TRBJ2-6
cdr3_nt: TGTGCCAGCAGCTTAGGGGATCGGGGGCATGGGGCCAACGTCCTGACTTTC
cdr3_aa: CASSLGDRGHGANVLTF

clone_size: -
d_call: -
v_call: TRBV5-4
j_call: TRBJ2-4
cdr3_nt: TGTGCCAGCAGCACCGGGACGGCCGGAGGCATTCAGTACTTC
cdr3_aa: CASSTGTAGGIQYF

clone_size: -
d_call: -
v_call: TRBV5-1
j_call: TRBJ2-3
cdr3_nt: TGCGCCAGCAGCTTGACCCCTAGCACAGATACGCAGTATTTT
cdr3_aa: CASSLTPSTDTQYF

clone_size: -
d_call: -
v_call: TRBV2
j_call: TRBJ2-7
cdr3_nt: TGTGCCAGCAGTGAACAGGACAGCTACGAGCAGTACTTC
cdr3_aa: CASSEQDSYEQYF

clone_size: -
d_call: TRBD1
v_call: TRBV4-2
j_call: TRBJ1-1
cdr3_nt: TGTGCCAGCAGCCAAGTAGCGGGACAGGGGGAAACTGAAGCTTTCTTT
cdr3_aa: CASSQVAGQGETEAFF

clone_size: -
d_call: -
v_call: TRBV3-1/TRBV3-2
j_call: TRBJ2-1
cdr3_nt: TGTGCCAGCAGCCAAGTCGGGTCACCATACAATGAGCAGTTCTTC
cdr3_aa: CASSQVGSPYNEQFF

clone_size: -
d_call: -
v_call: TRBV4-2
j_call: TRBJ2-7
cdr3_nt: TGTGCCAGCAGCCAAGATGAACAGGGACCCTCCTACGAGCAGTACTTC
cdr3_aa: CASSQDEQGPSYEQYF

clone_size: -
d_call: TRBD2
v_call: TRBV7-2
j_call: TRBJ2-1
cdr3_nt: TGTGCCAGCAGCTTATCCTTAGCGGGAGGTGAGCAGTTCTTC
cdr3_aa: CASSLSLAGGEQFF

clone_size: -
d_call: TRBD2
v_call: TRBV2
j_call: TRBJ2-1
cdr3_nt: TGTGCCAGCAGTGAAATTCGTAGCGGGTACTCCTACAATGAGCAGTTCTTC
cdr3_aa: CASSEIRSGYSYNEQFF

clone_size: -
d_call: TRBD2
v_call: TRBV3-1/TRBV3-2
j_call: TRBJ2-1
cdr3_nt: TGTGCCAGCAGCCGGGACTACAGCTCCTACAATGAGCAGTTCTTC
cdr3_aa: CASSRDYSSYNEQFF

clone_size: -
d_call: TRBD1
v_call: TRBV19
j_call: TRBJ1-3
cdr3_nt: TGTGCCAGTAGCGACAGGGGGCTAGGAAACACCATATATTTT
cdr3_aa: CASSDRGLGNTIYF

clone_size: -
d_call: TRBD2
v_call: TRBV7-9
j_call: TRBJ2-2
cdr3_nt: TGTGCCAGCAGCTTAAGTTCAGGGAGGGTCACCGGGGAGCTGTTTTTT
cdr3_aa: CASSLSSGRVTGELFF

clone_size: -
d_call: TRBD2
v_call: TRBV9
j_call: TRBJ2-1
cdr3_nt: TGTGCCAGCAGCGTAGAGGGTAGCGGGAATAATGAGCAGTTCTTC
cdr3_aa: CASSVEGSGNNEQFF

clone_size: -
d_call: -
v_call: TRBV4-2
j_call: TRBJ1-4
cdr3_nt: TGTGCCAGCAGCCCCCCTGGAGAAAAACTGTTTTTT
cdr3_aa: CASSPPGEKLFF

clone_size: -
d_call: -
v_call: TRBV2
j_call: TRBJ1-1
cdr3_nt: TGTGCCAGCAGTGAAGAACATCTGAACACTGAAGCTTTCTTT
cdr3_aa: CASSEEHLNTEAFF

clone_size: -
d_call: TRBD1
v_call: TRBV19
j_call: TRBJ2-1
cdr3_nt: TGTGCCAGTAGTTCCCGGACAGGGGGCAATGAGCAGTTCTTC
cdr3_aa: CASSSRTGGNEQFF

clone_size: once
d_call: TRBD2
v_call: TRBV11-3
j_call: TRBJ2-3
cdr3_nt: TGTGCCAGCAGCCTTCGGACTAGCGGAAGCACAGATACGCAGTATTTT
cdr3_aa: CASSLRTSGSTDTQYF

clone_size: few
d_call: TRBD2
v_call: TRBV4-3
j_call: TRBJ2-1
cdr3_nt: TGCGCCAGCAGCCAAGAAGGTAGCGGGAGTGTCAATGAGCAGTTCTTC
cdr3_aa: CASSQEGSGSVNEQFF

clone_size: -
d_call: -
v_call: TRBV25-1
j_call: TRBJ1-6
cdr3_nt: TGTGCCAGCAGTGAAGGCGGAGATAATTCACCCCTCCACTTT
cdr3_aa: CASSEGGDNSPLHF

clone_size: -
d_call: -
v_call: TRBV11-2
j_call: TRBJ1-1
cdr3_nt: TGTGCCAGCAGCTTAGATGGCGGGACTGAAGCTTTCTTT
cdr3_aa: CASSLDGGTEAFF

clone_size: -
d_call: -
v_call: TRBV5-1
j_call: TRBJ1-2
cdr3_nt: TGCGCCAGCAGCTTGGGGACAGCGGGTGGGGGCTACACCTTC
cdr3_aa: CASSLGTAGGGYTF

clone_size: -
d_call: -
v_call: TRBV3-1/TRBV3-2
j_call: TRBJ1-1
cdr3_nt: TGTGCCAGCAGCCAAGGCACTGAAGCTTTCTTT
cdr3_aa: CASSQGTEAFF

clone_size: -
d_call: -
v_call: TRBV12-3/TRBV12-4
j_call: TRBJ1-2
cdr3_nt: TGTGCCAGCAGTCGGGGGTCATATGGCTACACCTTC
cdr3_aa: CASSRGSYGYTF

clone_size: once
d_call: -
v_call: TRBV18
j_call: TRBJ2-3
cdr3_nt: TGTGCCAGCTCACCAGGGTTAGATACGCAGTATTTT
cdr3_aa: CASSPGLDTQYF

clone_size: few
d_call: TRBD1
v_call: TRBV25-1
j_call: TRBJ1-6
cdr3_nt: TGTGCCAGCAGTGAATCACAGGGGGCGGTTTCACCCCTCCACTTT
cdr3_aa: CASSESQGAVSPLHF

clone_size: -
d_call: TRBD2
v_call: TRBV28
j_call: TRBJ2-3
cdr3_nt: TGTGCCAGCAGTTTGCGCGGGACTAGAAGCACAGATACGCAGTATTTT
cdr3_aa: CASSLRGTRSTDTQYF

clone_size: -
d_call: -
v_call: TRBV6-2/TRBV6-3
j_call: TRBJ1-2
cdr3_nt: TGTGCCAGCAGTTATGGGGGTGGCTACACCTTC
cdr3_aa: CASSYGGGYTF

clone_size: -
d_call: TRBD2
v_call: TRBV7-2
j_call: TRBJ2-3
cdr3_nt: TGTGCCAGCAGCTCCCAAGCGGGAGGTAGCACAGATACGCAGTATTTT
cdr3_aa: CASSSQAGGSTDTQYF

clone_size: -
d_call: TRBD1
v_call: TRBV11-3
j_call: TRBJ1-1
cdr3_nt: TGTGCCAGCGGGGGGACAGGGGGTGAAGCTTTCTTT
cdr3_aa: CASGGTGGEAFF

clone_size: -
d_call: -
v_call: TRBV29-1
j_call: TRBJ2-3
cdr3_nt: TGCAGCGTTGGGCAGTTTAGCACAGATACGCAGTATTTT
cdr3_aa: CSVGQFSTDTQYF

clone_size: -
d_call: -
v_call: TRBV7-3
j_call: TRBJ2-6
cdr3_nt: TGTGCCAGCAGCTTAGCAACCTCTGGGGCCAACGTCCTGACTTTC
cdr3_aa: CASSLATSGANVLTF

clone_size: -
d_call: TRBD1
v_call: TRBV4-1
j_call: TRBJ2-3
cdr3_nt: TGCGCCAGCAGCCCTCCGGGACAGGGCTCAGATACGCAGTATTTT
cdr3_aa: CASSPPGQGSDTQYF

clone_size: -
d_call: -
v_call: TRBV7-3
j_call: TRBJ1-1
cdr3_nt: TGTGCCAGCAGCACTGGACAGAACACTGAAGCTTTCTTT
cdr3_aa: CASSTGQNTEAFF

clone_size: -
d_call: TRBD1
v_call: TRBV7-9
j_call: TRBJ1-2
cdr3_nt: TGTGCCAGCAGCTTAGGAACAGGGGCTGGCTACACCTTC
cdr3_aa: CASSLGTGAGYTF

clone_size: -
d_call: -
v_call: TRBV2
j_call: TRBJ2-2
cdr3_nt: TGTGCCAGCAGTGACAGGGACAATTTATGGGACGGGGAGCTGTTTTTT
cdr3_aa: CASSDRDNLWDGELFF

clone_size: -
d_call: TRBD2
v_call: TRBV6-5
j_call: TRBJ2-7
cdr3_nt: TGTGCCAGCAGTTACCTAGCGGGACCCTACGAGCAGTACTTC
cdr3_aa: CASSYLAGPYEQYF

clone_size: -
d_call: TRBD1
v_call: TRBV2
j_call: TRBJ1-4
cdr3_nt: TGTGCCAGCAGTCGGGGACAGGGGTCTAATGAAAAACTGTTTTTT
cdr3_aa: CASSRGQGSNEKLFF

clone_size: -
d_call: TRBD1
v_call: TRBV5-5
j_call: TRBJ1-3
cdr3_nt: TGTGCCAGCAGCTTGCTCCGGGACAGGGTCGGAAACACCATATATTTT
cdr3_aa: CASSLLRDRVGNTIYF

clone_size: -
d_call: TRBD2
v_call: TRBV5-8
j_call: TRBJ2-3
cdr3_nt: TGTGCCAGCAGCTTGGTACTAGCGGGGACAGATACGCAGTATTTT
cdr3_aa: CASSLVLAGTDTQYF

clone_size: -
d_call: -
v_call: TRBV5-1
j_call: TRBJ1-1
cdr3_nt: TGCGCCAGCAGCTTGGATCAGAACACTGAAGCTTTCTTT
cdr3_aa: CASSLDQNTEAFF

clone_size: once
d_call: -
v_call: TRBV7-9
j_call: TRBJ1-1
cdr3_nt: TGTGCCAGCAGCCCGGGACGGGACACTGAAGCTTTCTTT
cdr3_aa: CASSPGRDTEAFF

clone_size: -
d_call: -
v_call: TRBV7-2
j_call: TRBJ1-2
cdr3_nt: TGTGCCAGCAGTCGGGAAGGGAGGGGCTATGGCTACACCTTC
cdr3_aa: CASSREGRGYGYTF

clone_size: -
d_call: -
v_call: TRBV6-5
j_call: TRBJ1-4
cdr3_nt: TGTGCCAGCAGACCAGGACAGTTTAATGAAAAACTGTTTTTT
cdr3_aa: CASRPGQFNEKLFF

clone_size: -
d_call: -
v_call: TRBV9
j_call: TRBJ1-4
cdr3_nt: TGTGCCAGCAGCGTAGAGGCAACTAATGAAAAACTGTTTTTT
cdr3_aa: CASSVEATNEKLFF

clone_size: -
d_call: TRBD1
v_call: TRBV4-1
j_call: TRBJ1-4
cdr3_nt: TGCGCCAGCAGCCGACAGGGCGTTGGAACTAATGAAAAACTGTTTTTT
cdr3_aa: CASSRQGVGTNEKLFF

clone_size: -
d_call: -
v_call: TRBV6-1
j_call: TRBJ2-7
cdr3_nt: TGTGCCAGCAGTGAAAGTTCAGGGAGCTCCTACGAGCAGTACTTC
cdr3_aa: CASSESSGSSYEQYF

clone_size: -
d_call: -
v_call: TRBV27
j_call: TRBJ2-1
cdr3_nt: TGTGCCAGCACGGCAGGGTCCTACAATGAGCAGTTCTTC
cdr3_aa: CASTAGSYNEQFF

clone_size: -
d_call: -
v_call: TRBV6-5
j_call: TRBJ2-3
cdr3_nt: TGTGCCAGCAGGCAGGGGCCCAACACAGATACGCAGTATTTT
cdr3_aa: CASRQGPNTDTQYF

clone_size: -
d_call: -
v_call: TRBV3-1/TRBV3-2
j_call: TRBJ2-3
cdr3_nt: TGTGCCAGCAGCCAAGAAGGGGGGGGCGTCACAGATACGCAGTATTTT
cdr3_aa: CASSQEGGGVTDTQYF